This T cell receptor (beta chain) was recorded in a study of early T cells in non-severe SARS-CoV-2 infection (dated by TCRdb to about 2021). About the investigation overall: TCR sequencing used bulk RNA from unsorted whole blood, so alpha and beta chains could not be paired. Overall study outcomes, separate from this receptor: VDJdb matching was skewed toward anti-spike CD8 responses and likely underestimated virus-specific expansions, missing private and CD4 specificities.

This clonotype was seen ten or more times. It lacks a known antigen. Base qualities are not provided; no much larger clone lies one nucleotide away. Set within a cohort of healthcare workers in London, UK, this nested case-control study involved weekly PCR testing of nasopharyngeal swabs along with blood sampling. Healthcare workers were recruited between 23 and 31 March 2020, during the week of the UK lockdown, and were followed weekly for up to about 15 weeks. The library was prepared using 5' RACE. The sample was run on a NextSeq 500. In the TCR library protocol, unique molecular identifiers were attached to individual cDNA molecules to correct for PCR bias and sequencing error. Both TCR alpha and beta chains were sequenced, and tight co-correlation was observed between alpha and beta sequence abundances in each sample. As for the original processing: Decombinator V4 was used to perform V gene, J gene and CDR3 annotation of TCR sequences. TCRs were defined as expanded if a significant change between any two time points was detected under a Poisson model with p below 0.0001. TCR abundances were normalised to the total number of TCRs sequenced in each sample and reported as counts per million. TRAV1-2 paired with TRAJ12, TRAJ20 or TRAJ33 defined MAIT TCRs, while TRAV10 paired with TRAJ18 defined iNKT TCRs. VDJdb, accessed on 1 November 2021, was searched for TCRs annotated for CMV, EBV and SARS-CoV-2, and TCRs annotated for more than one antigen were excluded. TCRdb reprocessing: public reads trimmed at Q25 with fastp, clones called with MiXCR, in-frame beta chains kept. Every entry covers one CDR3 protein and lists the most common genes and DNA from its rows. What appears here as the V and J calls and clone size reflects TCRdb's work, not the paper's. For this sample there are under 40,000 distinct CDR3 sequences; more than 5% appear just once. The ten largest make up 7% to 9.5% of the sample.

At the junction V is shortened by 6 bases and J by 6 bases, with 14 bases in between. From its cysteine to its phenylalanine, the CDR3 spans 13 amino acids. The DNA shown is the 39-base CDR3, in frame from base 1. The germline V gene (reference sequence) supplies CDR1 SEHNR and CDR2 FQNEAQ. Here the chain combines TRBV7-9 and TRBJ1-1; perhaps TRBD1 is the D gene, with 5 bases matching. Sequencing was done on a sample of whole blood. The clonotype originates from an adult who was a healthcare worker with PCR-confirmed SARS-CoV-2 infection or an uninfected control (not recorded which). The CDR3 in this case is CASREVGDPEAFF. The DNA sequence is TGTGCCAGCAGAGAGGTAGGGGACCCTGAAGCTTTCTTT.